Here is one T cell receptor (beta chain) with its context. What it binds is unknown. The ends were cut back, 4 bases at V and 5 bases at J, with 14 bases in the middle. The CDR3 has 13 amino acids. Germline CDR1 reads GTSNPN; CDR2 reads SVGIG (reference sequence). Using immunoSEQ multiplex PCR, the repertoire was profiled, and TCRdb retains in-frame clones only, with some absent. Among tens of thousands of clones, about four fifths were seen once, and the ten largest hold roughly 0.45%. The sample belongs to a study of graft-versus-host responses after intestinal transplantation. Study-wide results and limits: Ileal or blood samples showed some GvH clones first, and such clones were also found in recipient marrow. Association was observed between peak circulating GvH clone levels and early post-transplant HvG declines. In patients with graft-donor T cell macrochimerism, allograft graft-versus-host to host-versus-graft clonal ratios were high.

This receptor was obtained from a human donor who was the organ donor for an intestinal transplant. Here the sequenced sample was unstimulated CD4+ T cells sorted from spleen or lymph node cells, taken before transplant. This chain joins TRBV30 and TRBJ2-5, with D hard to call. The CDR3 sequence: CAWIGPLMETQYF. The CDR3 nucleotides are TGTGCCTGGATTGGGCCCCTCATGGAGACCCAGTACTTC.